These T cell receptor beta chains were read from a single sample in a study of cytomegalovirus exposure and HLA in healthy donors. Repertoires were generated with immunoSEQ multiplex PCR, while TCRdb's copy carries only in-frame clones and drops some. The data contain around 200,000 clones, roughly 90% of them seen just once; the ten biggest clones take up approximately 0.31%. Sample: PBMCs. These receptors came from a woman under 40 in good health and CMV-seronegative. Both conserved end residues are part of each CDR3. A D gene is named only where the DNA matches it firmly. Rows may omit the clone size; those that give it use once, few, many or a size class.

DNA: TGTGCCAGCAGTCCCCCGGGACTAGCGGGCCAGTACTTC; CDR3: CASSPPGLAGQYF; size: NA; V: TRBV6-1; length: 13; J: TRBJ2-5; D: TRBD2
DNA: TGTGCCATCAGGGGACTAGCGGGAGACGGGGAGCTGTTTTTT; CDR3: CAIRGLAGDGELFF; size: NA; V: TRBV10-3; length: 14; J: TRBJ2-2; D: TRBD2
DNA: TGCGCCAGCAGCCCCGGGACTAGTGCCAATGAGCAGTTCTTC; CDR3: CASSPGTSANEQFF; size: NA; V: TRBV5-1; length: 14; J: TRBJ2-1; D: TRBD2
DNA: TGTGCCAGCAGTCAGACAGGGGAAGAGGACGAGCAGTACTTC; CDR3: CASSQTGEEDEQYF; size: once; V: TRBV2; length: 14; J: TRBJ2-7; D: TRBD1
DNA: TGTGCCAGCAGTTACACAGGGATGCACGAGCAGTACTTC; CDR3: CASSYTGMHEQYF; size: once; V: TRBV6-6; length: 13; J: TRBJ2-7; D: NA
DNA: TGCGCCAGCAGCCCGCTCCCCTTCAGGACAGGGGACCCCTTCTACGAGCAGTACTTC; CDR3: CASSPLPFRTGDPFYEQYF; size: NA; V: TRBV5-1; length: 19; J: TRBJ2-7; D: TRBD1
DNA: TGTGCCAGCAGCCTACGACAGGAAAGTCAGCCCCAGCATTTT; CDR3: CASSLRQESQPQHF; size: NA; V: TRBV5-6; length: 14; J: TRBJ1-5; D: NA
DNA: TGTGCCAGCAGTACAGGGAGAGGGGCCAACGTCCTGACTTTC; CDR3: CASSTGRGANVLTF; size: NA; V: TRBV27; length: 14; J: TRBJ2-6; D: NA
DNA: TGTGCCAGCAGTTTGGGAGAAAATTCGTTAACCTACGAGCAGTACTTC; CDR3: CASSLGENSLTYEQYF; size: once; V: TRBV28; length: 16; J: TRBJ2-7; D: NA
DNA: TGTGCCAGCAGCCTTACTAGCGGACGCTCCTACAATGAGCAGTTCTTC; CDR3: CASSLTSGRSYNEQFF; size: NA; V: TRBV7-9; length: 16; J: TRBJ2-1; D: TRBD2
DNA: TGCGCCAGCAGCCTCGCAGCGAAACGGGGGGAGCAGTACTTC; CDR3: CASSLAAKRGEQYF; size: NA; V: TRBV4-1; length: 14; J: TRBJ2-7; D: NA
DNA: TGTGCCAGCAGCTTCAAGGCCCGGGTGAACACTGAAGCTTTCTTT; CDR3: CASSFKARVNTEAFF; size: NA; V: TRBV7-8; length: 15; J: TRBJ1-1; D: NA
DNA: TGTGCCAGCAGCGTAGGTGCGGATGAGCAGTTCTTC; CDR3: CASSVGADEQFF; size: once; V: TRBV9; length: 12; J: TRBJ2-1; D: NA
DNA: TGTGCCAGCACTCCCTGGGTAGCGGGGGGCACCGGGGAGCTGTTTTTT; CDR3: CASTPWVAGGTGELFF; size: few; V: TRBV2; length: 16; J: TRBJ2-2; D: TRBD2
DNA: TGCGCCAGCAGCTTGGCGGGACTAGCGGGGGGCTACAATGAGCAGTTCTTC; CDR3: CASSLAGLAGGYNEQFF; size: NA; V: TRBV5-1; length: 17; J: TRBJ2-1; D: TRBD2
DNA: TGTTCCAGCAGCTTCCTAGCGGGGGCGACCACAGATACGCAGTATTTT; CDR3: CSSSFLAGATTDTQYF; size: NA; V: TRBV7-9; length: 16; J: TRBJ2-3; D: TRBD2
DNA: TGCAGTGCTATCTTCCAAGAGACCCAGTACTTC; CDR3: CSAIFQETQYF; size: NA; V: TRBV20-1; length: 11; J: TRBJ2-5; D: NA
DNA: TGTGCCAGCAGTTTGGCCCCCACTGAAGCTTTCTTT; CDR3: CASSLAPTEAFF; size: NA; V: TRBV28; length: 12; J: TRBJ1-1; D: NA
DNA: TGTGCCAGCAGTTCAGGACTAGCGGGGGAGACCCAGTACTTC; CDR3: CASSSGLAGETQYF; size: NA; V: TRBV6-5; length: 14; J: TRBJ2-5; D: TRBD2
DNA: TGTGCCAGCAGCGTAGTTGCAGGAACTGCGGAGACCCAGTACTTC; CDR3: CASSVVAGTAETQYF; size: once; V: TRBV9; length: 15; J: TRBJ2-5; D: NA
DNA: TGTGCCAGTAGTATGGTGGGGGGGTTGGCCACTGAAGCTTTCTTT; CDR3: CASSMVGGLATEAFF; size: once; V: TRBV19; length: 15; J: TRBJ1-1; D: NA
DNA: TGCGCCAGCAACCTAGGGACTCCAAAAAGGGAGACCCAGTACTTC; CDR3: CASNLGTPKRETQYF; size: few; V: TRBV5-1; length: 15; J: TRBJ2-5; D: NA
DNA: TGTGCCAGCAGCTCTCGGGGGTTTGAGACCCAGTACTTC; CDR3: CASSSRGFETQYF; size: NA; V: TRBV5-4; length: 13; J: TRBJ2-5; D: NA
DNA: TGCGCCAGCAGCGCCAGACAGGGATCTGAAGCTTTCTTT; CDR3: CASSARQGSEAFF; size: NA; V: TRBV5-1; length: 13; J: TRBJ1-1; D: TRBD1
DNA: TGTGCCAGCAGCTCCCGGGGGGCGGGATTGGTTGAGCAGTTCTTC; CDR3: CASSSRGAGLVEQFF; size: NA; V: TRBV9; length: 15; J: TRBJ2-1; D: NA
DNA: TGTGCCAGCAGCGGGACTAGCGGGAGCGGTGTGCAGTTCTTC; CDR3: CASSGTSGSGVQFF; size: NA; V: TRBV9; length: 14; J: TRBJ2-1; D: TRBD2
DNA: TGTGCCAGCAGCATCGGACAGGGCCTAACCGAAGCTTTCTTT; CDR3: CASSIGQGLTEAFF; size: NA; V: TRBV7-9; length: 14; J: TRBJ1-1; D: TRBD1
DNA: TGTGCCAGCAGCCCGGTCCGGGGAGGGGGTGAGCAGTACTTC; CDR3: CASSPVRGGGEQYF; size: NA; V: TRBV7-9; length: 14; J: TRBJ2-7; D: NA
DNA: TGTGCCAGTAGTAAGCGGACAGGGGGAACTTATCAGCCCCAGCATTTT; CDR3: CASSKRTGGTYQPQHF; size: NA; V: TRBV19; length: 16; J: TRBJ1-5; D: TRBD1
DNA: TGTGCCAGCAGTTTATACAGGGACAATGAGCAGTTCTTC; CDR3: CASSLYRDNEQFF; size: NA; V: TRBV27; length: 13; J: TRBJ2-1; D: NA
DNA: TGTGCCAGCAACGGTGGGCCGGGACAAACCTACGAGCAGTACTTC; CDR3: CASNGGPGQTYEQYF; size: NA; V: TRBV7-8; length: 15; J: TRBJ2-7; D: NA
DNA: TGTGCCAGTAGAAGACTAGCGGGGGGAGTTGATACGCAGTATTTT; CDR3: CASRRLAGGVDTQYF; size: NA; V: TRBV19; length: 15; J: TRBJ2-3; D: TRBD2
DNA: TGTGCCAGCAGCTCGGACAATCTCTATGGCTACACCTTC; CDR3: CASSSDNLYGYTF; size: NA; V: TRBV5-4; length: 13; J: TRBJ1-2; D: NA
DNA: TGTGCCAGCAGCTCGGGACAGGATAAGACCCAGTACTTC; CDR3: CASSSGQDKTQYF; size: NA; V: TRBV7-3; length: 13; J: TRBJ2-5; D: TRBD1
DNA: TGTGCCAGCAGTGCGTCTCAACAGGGGCTCCACACTGAAGCTTTCTTT; CDR3: CASSASQQGLHTEAFF; size: NA; V: TRBV2; length: 16; J: TRBJ1-1; D: TRBD1
DNA: TGTGCCAGCAGCTCGGACAGCTATGGCTACACCTTC; CDR3: CASSSDSYGYTF; size: NA; V: TRBV6-6; length: 12; J: TRBJ1-2; D: NA
DNA: TGTGCCAGCAGCAAAAGGGACAGGGGGAACACTGAAGCTTTCTTT; CDR3: CASSKRDRGNTEAFF; size: NA; V: TRBV21-1; length: 15; J: TRBJ1-1; D: NA
DNA: TGTGCCAGTAGTATTTCTCCAACAGGAGTCAGCGAGCAGTACTTC; CDR3: CASSISPTGVSEQYF; size: NA; V: TRBV19; length: 15; J: TRBJ2-7; D: NA
DNA: TGCAGTGCTAGCGGGTACACTGAAGCTTTCTTT; CDR3: CSASGYTEAFF; size: NA; V: TRBV20-1; length: 11; J: TRBJ1-1; D: NA
DNA: TGTGCCAGCAGCTCGGGACTAGGAGGCGAGCAGTACTTC; CDR3: CASSSGLGGEQYF; size: NA; V: TRBV7-6; length: 13; J: TRBJ2-7; D: TRBD2